This TCR beta chain was identified in a study of blood T cell repertoires in COVID-19. Per the original methods: Estimation of nucleated cell counts was performed using reference gene primer amplification. The protocol was immunoSEQ multiplex PCR, while the TCRdb copy is restricted to in-frame clones and leaves out a portion. D and trimming come from the DNA, and the V and J calls and clone size come from that table. The sample lists a few hundred thousand clones, approximately 90% seen once, with 6.2% in the top ten. The CDR3 is 15 amino acids. This clonotype originated in a man aged 60 to 75 who had recovered from COVID-19. The genes are TRBV21-1 and TRBJ1-1. TRBV21-1 is shown as a pseudogene. Sequenced sample: peripheral blood. The CDR3 DNA reads as TGTGCCAGCAGCAAAGGGAACTACATGAACACTGAAGCTTTCTTT. Translation gives CASSKGNYMNTEAFF.